Described below is a single T cell receptor beta chain sequence and its context. Its binding antigen is unknown. The junction departs from the called germline gene at one end, perhaps through a read error. This sample is drawn from a study of tumor-infiltrating lymphocytes in primary liver carcinoma listed by TCRdb under 2017. As for the study more broadly: Hepatocellular carcinoma (four) or combined HCC and intrahepatic cholangiocarcinoma (one) was present in the five patients, who were three men and two women aged 30 to 69 years. The tumors of the five patients were staged as T1-T3 N0M0, with maximum diameters ranging from roughly 4 to 10 cm. Each sample produced roughly 3.5 to 7.5 million productive TCRbeta reads, and read depth showed no significant difference between tissue types. For each liver tumor, the study sampled five regions along with adjacent normal tissue and blood, and applied TCRbeta repertoire sequencing, expression microarrays and whole-exome sequencing. A total of 35 specimens from 5 patients underwent TCRbeta repertoire sequencing, comprising approximately 25 tumor regions, 5 adjacent noncancerous liver tissues and 5 peripheral blood samples. The roughly 27 tumor region samples were profiled with Agilent mRNA microarrays so that TCRbeta repertoire diversity could be related to the local molecular phenotype. Reproducibility between technical replicate repertoires was high, with correlation coefficients above 0.95 and mean shared-clone rates about 0.9.

Without any cell sorting, total RNA and DNA were extracted together from about 20-30 mg of bulk tissue using the AllPrep DNA/RNA mini kit. Surgical resection was performed in China between 2015 and early 2016 on about five patients with histopathologically diagnosed primary liver carcinoma. At the time of sampling, the patients were treatment-naive and had chronic HBV infection. Five spatially separated regions were sampled from each tumor: the superior, inferior, left-lateral and right-lateral poles, plus the tumor centre. Histological examination found more than 75% viable tumor cells in every tumor sample. Each fresh piece of tumor and adjacent tissue was cut in two, with one half stored in RNAlater at -80 degrees C and the other half sent for histology. The CDR3 numbers 13 residues from cysteine through phenylalanine. CDR3 DNA is the only sequence kept; it has 39 bases, read in frame from the first base. The germline V gene supplies CDR1 SNHLY and CDR2 FYNNEI.

Using a constant-region primer and ProtoScript II reverse transcriptase, TCRbeta-specific cDNA was reverse-transcribed from around 500 ng total RNA. The TCRbeta libraries were prepared through three rounds of nested multiplex PCR following a slightly modified ARM-PCR procedure. Multiplex TRBV1-TRBV30 forward primers and a Cbeta reverse primer were used in the first two PCR rounds, each of which was run for 10 cycles. Sample barcodes and Illumina adapters were added in a final 25-cycle PCR using Deep VentR polymerase. Before sequencing, amplicons of 200-500 bp were purified from gel using a QIAquick gel extraction kit. An Illumina HiSeq 2500 was used to sequence the TCRbeta amplicons, generating 250-bp paired-end reads. The original pipeline was this. Reads were quality-trimmed with Trimmomatic v0.33, and paired reads were merged with FLASH v1.2.11 to recover full CDR3 sequences. V, D and J germline segments were assigned to the rearranged TCRbeta sequences using MiGEC v1.2.1b. VDJtools v1.0.0 computed clonotype statistics and Shannon-Wiener diversity indices. Except for diversity analysis, only the 250 most abundant clonotypes of each sample were used in subsequent analyses to reduce sampling bias. Using fastp at Q25 and MiXCR, TCRdb reprocessed the public reads and kept productive beta chains. Duplicate CDR3 protein sequences are folded into a single record with the most common DNA and genes. Here the V and J calls rest on TCRdb's processing, not on the authors' analysis. The sample table holds approximately 110,000 distinct CDR3 sequences, of which around 83% were seen once. Approximately 20% of the sample comes from the top ten.

Summary of the overall study and its limitations: Because only the TCR beta chain was sequenced and unpaired alpha chains were not captured, true repertoire diversity is likely underestimated. Only a few patients were included in the study, and the authors note that the findings should be validated in a larger study. Because the samples were bulk and unsorted, CD4+ and CD8+ T cell repertoires could not be compared. Only roughly 7-25% of top clones appeared in all five regions of a tumor, which suggests that tumor-infiltrating T cells are spatially heterogeneous. The top 250 clones made up a significantly larger repertoire fraction in tumors than in blood (p = 0.039). Repertoire overlap was higher between tumor regions (mean around 35%) than tumor-adjacent (approximately 17%) or tumor-blood (roughly 14%) pairs, consistent with antigen-driven expansion.

The source is a man aged 40-50 years with primary liver carcinoma and hepatitis B virus infection. The sample consisted of liver tumor tissue from sampling region 3. The cell subset or site label on this specimen signifies: tumor region T3, left-lateral pole. The chain was built from TRBV2 and TRBJ2-7; 8 central nucleotides agree with TRBD1. The CDR3 region reads CASSGDRLYEPYF. The nucleotides read TGTGCCAGCAGCGGGGACAGGTTGTACGAGCCGTACTTC.